The clone carrying this T cell receptor (beta chain) showed up just a few times. The authors' processing: Samples held a median of 95,638 TCRs, range 23,224–690,600. TCRdb used MiXCR to reprocess the RACE reads, holding one entry per CDR3 protein. For this entry, the V and J calls and clone size follow TCRdb and not the study's own pipeline. The data hold around 110,000 distinct CDR3 sequences, with about 12% observed a single time. Sample time point: patch test 1, 2 weeks after DPC sensitization. Treatment indicated: therapeutic diphenylcyclopropenone sensitization with weekly scalp DPC. The data belong to a study of human T cells and chemical hapten exposure. V lost 2 bases to trimming and J lost 6 bases; unmatched junction nucleotides: 1. Germline V gives CDR1 KGHDR, CDR2 SFDVKD. CDR3 length: 15 amino acids.

The rearrangement uses TRBV24-1 and TRBJ2-1, with 12 bases identical to TRBD2. This TCR was sampled from a woman between 45 and 65 years old with alopecia areata. Some clones in this sample may be carry-over from other donors' samples. The specimen comprised whole blood, sampled in connection with sensitization to the hapten diphenylcyclopropenone (DPC). In DNA form, the CDR3 reads TGTGCCACCAGTGATTCTAGCGGGGGGGCCAATGAGCAGTTCTTC. It specifies CATSDSSGGANEQFF.